The rows below give T cell receptor beta chains drawn from one sample of a study of T-cell reconstitution after alpha-beta-depleted transplantation in children. MiXCR, run by TCRdb on the PCR reads, gives a single entry per CDR3 protein. The sample shows hundreds of thousands of distinct CDR3 sequences, roughly 17% of them seen only once. This specimen was PBMCs from the stem cell graft donor, taken from the stem cell graft. These receptors all come from a human donor who donated a stem cell graft to a child with acute myeloid leukemia. CDR3s include the opening cysteine and the closing phenylalanine or tryptophan. A D gene is named only where the DNA matches it firmly. Clone size appears in some rows only: once, few, many, or a class for an expanded clone.

v_gene,d_gene,abundance,j_gene,CDR3aa,CDR3nt
TRBV5-1,.,few,TRBJ2-7,CASSRRTASYEQYF,TGCGCCAGCAGCCGCCGGACGGCATCCTACGAGCAGTACTTC
TRBV15,TRBD1,few,TRBJ2-7,CATSGGTGETYEQYF,TGTGCCACCAGCGGGGGAACAGGGGAAACCTACGAGCAGTACTTC
TRBV6-5,.,.,TRBJ2-5,CASRPPGLQVETQYF,TGTGCCAGCAGGCCACCGGGACTTCAGGTGGAGACCCAGTACTTC
TRBV28,.,few,TRBJ1-1,CANPPGPTEAFF,TGTGCCAACCCGCCCGGGCCCACTGAAGCTTTCTTT
TRBV12-3/TRBV12-4,.,many,TRBJ1-1,CASRIALGGNTEAFF,TGTGCCAGCAGAATCGCCCTTGGTGGGAACACTGAAGCTTTCTTT
TRBV7-3,TRBD1,many,TRBJ2-5,CASSLGGQRQETQYF,TGTGCCAGCAGCTTAGGGGGACAGCGTCAAGAGACCCAGTACTTC
TRBV12-3/TRBV12-4,.,many,TRBJ1-5,CASTLNRYNQPQHF,TGTGCCAGCACTCTTAACCGCTACAATCAGCCCCAGCATTTT
TRBV7-2,.,few,TRBJ2-1,CASSLDQGSYNEQFF,TGTGCCAGCAGCTTAGATCAGGGCTCCTACAATGAGCAGTTCTTC
TRBV6-1,.,.,TRBJ1-5,CASSEGGVGQPQHF,TGTGCCAGCAGTGAAGGAGGGGTTGGACAGCCCCAGCATTTT
TRBV20-1,.,many,TRBJ2-7,CSARGRSPIEQYF,TGCAGTGCTAGAGGGAGGTCCCCTATCGAGCAGTACTTC
TRBV4-2,.,many,TRBJ2-1,CASSQDLGIGSDEQFF,TGTGCCAGCAGCCAAGATCTCGGAATCGGAAGCGATGAGCAGTTCTTC
TRBV30,.,few,TRBJ2-6,CAWKAGANVLTF,TGTGCCTGGAAGGCTGGGGCCAACGTCCTGACTTTC
TRBV12-3/TRBV12-4,TRBD2,.,TRBJ2-1,CASSLGFLPTSGGGENYNEQFF,TGTGCCAGCAGTCTAGGATTTCTGCCGACTAGCGGGGGAGGGGAAAATTACAATGAGCAGTTCTTC
TRBV12-3/TRBV12-4,.,few,TRBJ2-6,CASSFRAAHSGANVLTF,TGTGCCAGCAGTTTTCGGGCCGCCCACTCTGGGGCCAACGTCCTGACTTTC
TRBV20-1,.,many,TRBJ1-2,CSASLVGVMGFGYGYTF,TGCAGTGCTAGTTTAGTAGGGGTGATGGGGTTCGGATATGGCTACACCTTC
TRBV29-1,TRBD1,many,TRBJ1-5,CSVGQGTQPQHF,TGCAGCGTTGGACAGGGTACGCAGCCCCAGCATTTT
TRBV6-2/TRBV6-3,.,few,TRBJ2-1,CASSYLARTVFDEQFF,TGTGCCAGCAGTTACCTCGCGAGGACAGTTTTCGATGAGCAGTTCTTC
TRBV6-6,.,.,TRBJ1-5,CASTWQGGQPQHF,TGTGCCAGCACATGGCAGGGTGGCCAGCCCCAGCATTTT
TRBV20-1,.,many,TRBJ1-1,CSARDMENTEAFF,TGCAGTGCTAGAGATATGGAGAACACTGAAGCTTTCTTT
TRBV20-1,TRBD1,few,TRBJ1-6,CSASLGQGRDSPLHF,TGCAGTGCTAGTCTGGGACAGGGCCGGGATTCACCCCTCCACTTT
TRBV12-3/TRBV12-4,.,.,TRBJ2-5,CASSLALWGQETQYF,TGTGCCAGCAGTTTAGCCCTTTGGGGTCAAGAGACCCAGTACTTC
TRBV25-1,.,.,TRBJ2-5,CASSEFLAGEYQETQYF,TGTGCCAGCAGTGAATTTCTGGCAGGGGAGTACCAAGAGACCCAGTACTTC
TRBV20-1,.,many,TRBJ2-6,CSARDLGAGANVLTF,TGCAGTGCTAGAGATCTCGGGGCTGGGGCCAACGTCCTGACTTTC
TRBV6-5,.,few,TRBJ1-6,CASSYVSSYNSPLHF,TGTGCCAGCAGTTACGTGAGCTCCTATAATTCACCCCTCCACTTT
TRBV7-2,.,many,TRBJ1-2,CASSYGEREGTF,TGTGCCAGCAGCTATGGAGAAAGGGAAGGCACCTTC
TRBV12-3/TRBV12-4,.,.,TRBJ1-6,CASSLVLAPYNSPLHF,TGTGCCAGCAGTTTAGTTTTAGCCCCCTATAATTCACCCCTCCACTTT
TRBV10-3,.,.,TRBJ1-6,CAISGRDSYNSPLHF,TGTGCCATCAGTGGCCGGGACTCCTATAATTCACCCCTCCACTTT
TRBV7-9,.,few,TRBJ1-1,CASSPPRGPEAFF,TGTGCCAGCAGCCCACCCAGGGGACCTGAAGCTTTCTTT
TRBV27,.,many,TRBJ2-7,CASSPFTDLIEQYF,TGTGCCAGCAGTCCTTTTACGGACCTCATCGAGCAGTACTTC
TRBV10-3,.,.,TRBJ2-5,CAISEADETQYF,TGTGCCATCAGTGAGGCCGATGAGACCCAGTACTTC
TRBV10-3,TRBD1,many,TRBJ1-1,CAISESQGAATEAFF,TGTGCCATCAGTGAGTCTCAGGGGGCGGCCACTGAAGCTTTCTTT
TRBV20-1,TRBD1,few,TRBJ2-7,CSARDRYSDRSSYEQYF,TGCAGTGCTAGAGATCGTTACTCGGACAGGAGCTCCTACGAGCAGTACTTC
TRBV7-9,.,.,TRBJ2-1,CASSQGLGPNYEQFF,TGTGCCAGCAGCCAGGGGCTAGGCCCCAATTATGAGCAGTTCTTC
TRBV20-1,.,many,TRBJ2-3,CSARAPTARGSTDTQYF,TGCAGTGCTAGGGCTCCGACTGCAAGGGGTAGCACAGATACGCAGTATTTT
TRBV25-1,.,.,TRBJ1-1,CASSEISPRGEEAFF,TGTGCCAGCAGTGAGATCTCCCCACGGGGGGAGGAAGCTTTCTTT
TRBV20-1,TRBD1,many,TRBJ1-5,CSARAGQGTQPQHF,TGCAGTGCTAGAGCCGGACAGGGAACTCAGCCCCAGCATTTT
TRBV6-5,TRBD2,few,TRBJ2-3,CASSYSMGGGGGDTQYF,TGTGCCAGCAGTTACTCGATGGGAGGCGGGGGGGGAGATACGCAGTATTTT
TRBV20-1,TRBD1,many,TRBJ1-5,CSALPGTGGNQPQHF,TGCAGTGCTCTACCCGGGACAGGGGGCAATCAGCCCCAGCATTTT
TRBV27,.,many,TRBJ2-1,CASSLESLSSYNEQFF,TGTGCCAGCAGTTTGGAGTCTTTAAGCTCCTACAATGAGCAGTTCTTC
TRBV20-1,TRBD2,many,TRBJ2-3,CSASRLAVDTQYF,TGCAGTGCTAGTAGGCTAGCGGTAGATACGCAGTATTTT
TRBV7-2,.,.,TRBJ1-4,CASSLAFGGREKLFF,TGTGCCAGCAGCTTAGCGTTCGGAGGGAGAGAAAAACTGTTTTTT
TRBV7-3,TRBD1,.,TRBJ2-1,CASSPRWTGWWRYNEQFF,TGTGCCAGCAGCCCCCGTTGGACAGGGTGGTGGCGTTACAATGAGCAGTTCTTC
TRBV20-1,.,many,TRBJ2-7,CSARDRELNEQYF,TGCAGTGCTAGAGATAGGGAACTCAACGAGCAGTACTTC
TRBV5-1,.,.,TRBJ1-1,CASSFGEKNTEAFF,TGCGCCAGCAGCTTTGGGGAAAAGAACACTGAAGCTTTCTTT
TRBV4-3,.,many,TRBJ2-5,CASSPSSGSQETQYF,TGCGCCAGCAGCCCAAGTTCCGGGTCACAAGAGACCCAGTACTTC
TRBV15,TRBD1,few,TRBJ1-5,CATSRDLPGDSPPEPQHF,TGTGCCACCAGCAGAGATTTGCCGGGGGACAGCCCTCCGGAGCCCCAGCATTTT
TRBV28,.,few,TRBJ2-1,CATSMTSNEQFF,TGTGCCACCTCCATGACTAGCAATGAGCAGTTCTTC
TRBV20-1,.,many,TRBJ2-1,CSARDPGPLYNEQFF,TGCAGTGCTAGAGACCCGGGACCACTTTACAATGAGCAGTTCTTC
TRBV7-2,.,.,TRBJ2-5,CASSLGGMGTQYF,TGTGCCAGCAGCTTGGGCGGTATGGGGACCCAGTACTTC
TRBV7-2,.,few,TRBJ1-5,CASSRREQNQPQHF,TGTGCCAGCAGCCGTAGGGAGCAGAATCAGCCCCAGCATTTT
TRBV7-2,.,.,TRBJ2-3,CASSDSNRDCGADTQYF,TGTGCCAGCAGCGATTCCAACCGGGACTGCGGCGCGGATACGCAGTATTTT
TRBV20-1,TRBD1,many,TRBJ2-3,CSASGKGQVSTDTQYF,TGCAGTGCTAGCGGAAAGGGACAGGTTAGCACAGATACGCAGTATTTT
TRBV20-1,.,many,TRBJ2-2,CSARVAFGELFF,TGCAGTGCTAGAGTAGCATTCGGGGAGCTGTTTTTT
TRBV20-1,.,many,TRBJ1-2,CSPTASNYGYTF,TGCAGTCCTACCGCCTCTAACTATGGCTACACCTTC